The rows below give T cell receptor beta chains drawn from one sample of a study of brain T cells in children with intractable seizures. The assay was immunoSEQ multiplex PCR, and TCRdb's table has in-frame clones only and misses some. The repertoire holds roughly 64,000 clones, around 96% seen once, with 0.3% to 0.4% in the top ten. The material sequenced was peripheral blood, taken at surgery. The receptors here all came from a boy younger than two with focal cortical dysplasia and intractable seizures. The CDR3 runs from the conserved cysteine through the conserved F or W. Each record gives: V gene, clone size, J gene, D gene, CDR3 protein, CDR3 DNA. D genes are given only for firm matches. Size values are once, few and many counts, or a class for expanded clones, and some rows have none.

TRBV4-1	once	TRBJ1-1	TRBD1	CASSQEGQGANTEAFF	TGCGCCAGCAGCCAAGAGGGACAGGGGGCCAACACTGAAGCTTTCTTT
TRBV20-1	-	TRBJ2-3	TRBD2	CSASLRRGGALSTDTQYF	TGCAGTGCTAGTCTTAGGCGGGGGGGAGCCCTTAGCACAGATACGCAGTATTTT
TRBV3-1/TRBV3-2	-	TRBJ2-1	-	CASSQVNGGGEQFF	TGTGCCAGCAGCCAAGTAAACGGGGGAGGTGAGCAGTTCTTC
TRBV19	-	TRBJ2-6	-	CATRVSGANVLTF	TGTGCCACTAGGGTCTCTGGGGCCAACGTCCTGACTTTC
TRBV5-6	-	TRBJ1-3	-	CASSLAKAAGNTIYF	TGTGCCAGCAGCTTGGCCAAGGCAGCTGGAAACACCATATATTTT
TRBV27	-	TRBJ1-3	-	CASSFSFGNTIYF	TGTGCCAGCAGTTTCAGCTTTGGAAACACCATATATTTT
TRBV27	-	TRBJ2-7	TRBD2	CASSLSALTSGRYEQYF	TGTGCCAGCAGTTTATCGGCTTTAACTAGCGGGCGGTACGAGCAGTACTTC
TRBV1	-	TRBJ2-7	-	CTSSSPGSFAYEQYF	TGCACCAGCAGCAGCCCAGGATCTTTTGCCTACGAGCAGTACTTC
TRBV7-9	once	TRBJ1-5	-	CASSGPTQPQHF	TGTGCCAGCAGCGGGCCCACTCAGCCCCAGCATTTT
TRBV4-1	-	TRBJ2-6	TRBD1	CASSPKSQGGANVLTF	TGCGCCAGCAGCCCGAAATCACAGGGGGGGGCCAACGTCCTGACTTTC
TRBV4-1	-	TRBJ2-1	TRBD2	CASSQAKLAGGRGEQFF	TGCGCCAGCAGCCAGGCAAAACTAGCGGGGGGGCGAGGTGAGCAGTTCTTC
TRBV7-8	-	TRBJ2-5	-	CASSPPGSKQETQYF	TGTGCCAGCAGCCCTCCCGGGTCTAAGCAAGAGACCCAGTACTTC
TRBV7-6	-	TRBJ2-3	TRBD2	CASSLSGGWLDTQYF	TGTGCCAGCAGCTTATCGGGGGGGTGGTTGGATACGCAGTATTTT
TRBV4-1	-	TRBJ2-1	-	CASSQPSLNNEQFF	TGCGCCAGCAGCCAACCCTCGCTAAACAATGAGCAGTTCTTC
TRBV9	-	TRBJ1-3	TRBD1	CASSHPGGGNTIYF	TGTGCCAGCAGCCACCCAGGGGGTGGAAACACCATATATTTT
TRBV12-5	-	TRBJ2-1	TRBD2	CASGLVSSGGHNEQFF	TGTGCTAGTGGTTTGGTTTCTAGCGGGGGGCACAATGAGCAGTTCTTC
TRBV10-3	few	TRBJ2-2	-	CAIRGNTGELFF	TGTGCCATCAGGGGGAACACCGGGGAGCTGTTTTTT
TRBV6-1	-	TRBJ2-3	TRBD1	CASSEWGQGLYTQYF	TGTGCCAGCAGTGAATGGGGACAGGGGCTATATACGCAGTATTTT
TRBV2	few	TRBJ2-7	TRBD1	CASRVGDRYPYEQYF	TGTGCCAGCCGGGTCGGGGACAGGTACCCTTACGAGCAGTACTTC
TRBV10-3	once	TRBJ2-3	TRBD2	CAISESTSGTDTQYF	TGTGCCATCAGTGAGTCGACTAGCGGGACAGATACGCAGTATTTT
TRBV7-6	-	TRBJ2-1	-	CASSSSGLASRLSYNEQFF	TGTGCCAGCAGCTCGAGCGGCCTAGCGTCGCGGCTCTCCTACAATGAGCAGTTCTTC
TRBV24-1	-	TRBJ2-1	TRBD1	CATMSGQGVDEQFF	TGTGCCACCATGTCGGGACAGGGGGTTGATGAGCAGTTCTTC
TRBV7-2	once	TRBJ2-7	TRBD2	CASSPSSRLADYYEQYF	TGTGCCAGCAGCCCTTCCTCTAGACTAGCGGACTACTACGAGCAGTACTTC
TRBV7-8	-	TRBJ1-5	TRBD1	CASRQSGTGSQPQHF	TGTGCCAGCAGACAATCCGGGACAGGGTCCCAGCCCCAGCATTTT
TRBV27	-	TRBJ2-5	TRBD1	CASSLLTGSFQETQYF	TGTGCCAGCAGTTTATTGACAGGGAGTTTCCAAGAGACCCAGTACTTC
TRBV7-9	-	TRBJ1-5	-	CASSTLPGGGANQPQHF	TGTGCCAGCAGCACTCTACCGGGTGGAGGGGCAAATCAGCCCCAGCATTTT
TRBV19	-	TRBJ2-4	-	CATSPGNIQYF	TGTGCCACTTCACCTGGAAACATTCAGTACTTC
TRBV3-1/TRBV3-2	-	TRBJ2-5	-	CASRLGGQETQYF	TGTGCCAGCAGACTTGGGGGTCAAGAGACCCAGTACTTC
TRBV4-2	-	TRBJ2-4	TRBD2	CASSQVTSGGILAKNIQYF	TGTGCCAGCAGCCAGGTGACTAGCGGGGGGATCTTAGCCAAAAACATTCAGTACTTC
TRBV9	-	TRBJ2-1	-	CASSVDATSSYNEQFF	TGTGCCAGCAGCGTAGACGCCACTAGCTCCTACAATGAGCAGTTCTTC
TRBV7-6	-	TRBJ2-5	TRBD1	CASSQLDRGQETQYF	TGTGCCAGCAGCCAATTAGACAGGGGGCAAGAGACCCAGTACTTC
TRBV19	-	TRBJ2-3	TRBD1	CASSTPAGTGVTDTQYF	TGTGCCAGTAGTACCCCAGCAGGGACAGGGGTCACAGATACGCAGTATTTT
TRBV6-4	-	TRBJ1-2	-	CASRGEAYGYTF	TGTGCCAGCAGGGGGGAGGCCTATGGCTACACCTTC
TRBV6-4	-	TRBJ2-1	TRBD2	CASSDRGLAGGGEQFF	TGTGCCAGCAGTGACCGGGGACTAGCGGGGGGTGGTGAGCAGTTCTTC
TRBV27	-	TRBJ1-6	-	CATGTADNSPLHF	TGTGCCACAGGGACGGCTGATAATTCACCCCTCCACTTT
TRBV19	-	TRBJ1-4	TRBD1	CASSIPAGGGEKLFF	TGTGCCAGTAGTATCCCGGCAGGGGGCGGTGAAAAACTGTTTTTT
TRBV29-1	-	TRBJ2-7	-	CRVGSPTYEQYF	TGCAGGGTTGGGTCCCCAACCTACGAGCAGTACTTC
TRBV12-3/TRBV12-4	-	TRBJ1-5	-	CASSQGINQPQHF	TGTGCCAGCAGTCAGGGTATCAATCAGCCCCAGCATTTT
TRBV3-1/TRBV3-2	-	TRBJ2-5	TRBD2	CASSATSGGFGETQYF	TGTGCCAGCAGCGCGACTAGCGGGGGGTTTGGAGAGACCCAGTACTTC
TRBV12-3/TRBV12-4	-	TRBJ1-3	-	CASSHSPPPGPYF	TGTGCCAGCAGCCACTCACCTCCCCCCGGGCCATATTTT
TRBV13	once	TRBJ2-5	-	CASSLGQLPPKETQYF	TGTGCCAGCAGCTTAGGTCAGCTCCCGCCGAAAGAGACCCAGTACTTC
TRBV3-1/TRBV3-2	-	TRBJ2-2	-	CASSQVRNTGELFF	TGTGCCAGCAGCCAAGTCAGGAACACCGGGGAGCTGTTTTTT
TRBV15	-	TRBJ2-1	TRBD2	CATSSFMTSGSYNEQFF	TGTGCCACCAGCAGTTTCATGACTAGCGGCTCCTACAATGAGCAGTTCTTC
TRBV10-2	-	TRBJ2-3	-	CASSESSRLDTQYF	TGCGCCAGCAGTGAGTCTTCCCGCCTAGATACGCAGTATTTT
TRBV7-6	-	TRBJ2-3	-	CASSGGSTDTQYF	TGTGCCAGCTCTGGGGGGAGCACAGATACGCAGTATTTT
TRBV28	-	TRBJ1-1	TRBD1	CASSLRDRDTEAFF	TGTGCCAGCAGCCTCCGAGACAGGGACACTGAAGCTTTCTTT
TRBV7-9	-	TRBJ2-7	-	CASSLHTEQYF	TGTGCCAGCAGCTTACATACGGAGCAGTACTTC
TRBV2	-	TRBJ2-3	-	CASSEGGYTQYF	TGTGCCAGCAGTGAAGGTGGCTATACGCAGTATTTT
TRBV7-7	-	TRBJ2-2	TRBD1	CASSPDRGHTGELFF	TGTGCCAGCAGCCCGGACAGGGGGCACACCGGGGAGCTGTTTTTT
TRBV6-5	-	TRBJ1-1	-	CASSYSRTRMNTEAFF	TGTGCCAGCAGTTACTCTAGGACACGGATGAACACTGAAGCTTTCTTT
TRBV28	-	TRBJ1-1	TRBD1	CASSLNRGTEAFF	TGTGCCAGCAGTTTAAACAGGGGGACTGAAGCTTTCTTT
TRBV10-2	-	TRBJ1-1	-	CASCGLGTAEAFF	TGCGCCAGCTGCGGACTGGGAACGGCTGAAGCTTTCTTT